One T cell receptor beta chain is described in this entry. Its antigen has not been determined. Base qualities are not at hand, and no much larger clone is one base apart. The entry originates in a study of blood T cells in healthy people across ages (dated by TCRdb to the mid-2010s). Looking at the study overall: In model experiments, template switching captured roughly one uniquely barcoded TCR beta cDNA molecule for every two T cells. The study measured age-related changes in TCR beta repertoire diversity using deep sequencing normalized with unique cDNA molecular identifiers. The donors were divided into four age groups: young (average roughly 15 years), middle-aged (under 40), aged (approximately 62) and long-lived (roughly 86). Using the same blood draw, the study looked at two additional independent replicas of 1 million unique cDNA reads for two donors, one aged 18 to 30 and the other aged 80 or older. Paper-wide results and their limitations: Estimates of total diversity based on one million sequenced T cells were regarded as lower bounds and as underestimates. As age increased, observed TCR beta diversity per million T cells dropped in a roughly linear way, and a significant reduction was already evident by age 40. Because the CMV infection status of the donors was unknown, age-related changes in expanded clonotypes may potentially have been confounded. There was a strong correlation between observed TCR beta diversity and the percentage of naive T cells measured by flow cytometry. Bulk unsorted PBMC profiling prevented conclusive comparison of naive and antigen-experienced compartments. Compared with the aged group, more naive CD4+ T cells, fewer expanded clones and increased TCR diversity were shown by the long-lived group, suggesting age selection.

The 40 or so donors, aged about 6 to 95 years, were systemically healthy Caucasian individuals from Russia. Approximately 9.7 milliliters of peripheral blood were drawn from each donor into EDTA-treated Vacutainer tubes. Ficoll-Paque density-gradient centrifugation was used to isolate PBMCs, with at least 6.5 million per sample. Trizol reagent was used to extract total RNA from PBMCs, with at least 5 micrograms per sample. Naive CD45RAhigh/CD27high T cell percentages were measured by flow cytometry on a PBMC aliquot from every donor. The junction shows trimming of 0 bases on V and 3 bases on J, plus 9 bases between the germline ends. The CDR3 sequence holds 14 residues, the cysteine and phenylalanine included. Only the CDR3 DNA stays, 42 bases, in frame from base 1. CDR1 is given as SGHRS and CDR2 as YFSETQ, both from the germline V gene. The library was produced with 5' RACE. Sequencer: Illumina HiSeq 2500. A second PCR of roughly 6 to 11 cycles was performed with a sample-barcoded 5' primer and a J-beta primer mix. Each TCR beta cDNA molecule received a unique molecular identifier from a template-switch 5' adaptor carrying 12 random nucleotides. Each sample yielded at least 2.5 million CDR3-containing paired-end reads. The Mint cDNA synthesis kit, primed by a TRBC-specific oligonucleotide, was used to synthesize first-strand cDNA from all RNA. Following uracil-DNA glycosylase treatment, all cDNA underwent a first 18-cycle PCR with the universal primers M1SS and BC2_uni_R. In the source study's methods: For normalization, 1 million high-quality reads were randomly selected from each sample, with every read carrying a distinct molecular identifier. Reads with shared molecular identifiers were discarded instead of being binned into consensus sequences. CDR3 identification, clonotype clustering and error correction used MiTCR with a Q25 quality threshold and the strictest error-elimination algorithm. A nonparametric unseen species model with Euler transformation was used to estimate lower-bound total TCR beta diversity. TCRdb applied fastp at Q25 and MiXCR to the public reads, then kept only in-frame beta chains. Each record represents a unique CDR3 protein, reported with the most common genes and DNA among its rows. TCRdb, not the authors, supplied the V and J calls. The sample table records some 760,000 distinct CDR3 sequences; approximately 25% of these occur just once. Together, the top ten hold 9.4% of the sample.

These same records also appear under a second study, on T cells of mothers and their children. That second report states: Donors were nine systemically healthy Caucasian individuals: three mothers and their six children. cDNA synthesis consumed the entire amount of extracted RNA, loaded at approximately 1.4 ug RNA in each 15 ul reaction. In the second PCR, the M1S primer added sample barcodes and 2-4 random nucleotides. More than 8 million TCR beta CDR3 reads were obtained from each mother, and about 3 million reads were obtained from each child. Thymic selection shapes the output of TCR recombination in a similar way in related and unrelated pairs, and inherited differences have a minor effect. Normalized repertoire overlap was always slightly but never significantly higher in related than unrelated mother-child pairs. No persistent microchimeric T cell clones were found, with a detection sensitivity of around 100 clones per million clonotypes. Deep NGS was used in the study to compare the TCR beta repertoires of mothers and children and to look for features that separate related mother-child pairs from unrelated individuals. The mean age was 40 +/- 4 years for the mothers and about 12 +/- 4 years for the children. Libraries were sequenced on Illumina HiSeq 2000 with 100+100 nt paired-end reads after adapter ligation with NEBNext reagents. Mother and child libraries were prepared a month apart and sequenced in separate runs to prevent cross-contamination. Between roughly 500,000 and 2,300,000 distinct TCR beta clonotypes were identified per donor. Naive TCR beta clonotypes were estimated from low-frequency clonotypes matched to each donor's FACS-determined naive share, without sorting.

Sequenced input: blood. This chain is built from TRBV5-1 and TRBJ1-2, with the identity of the D gene unclear. This receptor was taken from a boy aged 5-17 years in good health. Read as DNA, the sequence is TGCGCCAGCAGCTTGGATCGGGAGGACTATGGCTACACCTTC. Translated, it reads CASSLDREDYGYTF. The entire variable domain, with the stretches around the CDR3 drawn from the reference TRBV5-1 and TRBJ1-2 proteins, is KAGVTQTPRYLIKTRGQQVTLSCSPISGHRSVSWYQQTPGQGLQFLFEYFSETQRNKGNFPGRFSGRQFSNSRSEMNVSTLELGDSALYLCASSLDREDYGYTFGSGTRLTVV.